The entry below describes one T cell receptor (beta chain). Antigen: not known. The data stem from a study of beta chain features in type 1 diabetes. The study's findings and limits: Among patients with Type 1 diabetes, TCRB CDR3s were moderately but significantly shorter in every one of the four CD4+ subsets.

This CDR3 contains 16 residues. Trimming shortened V by 0 bases and J by 0 bases, and 9 bases separated the two germline ends. The germline V gene encodes CDR1 SGDLS and CDR2 YYNGEE. Since all of the isolated RNA was reverse transcribed, expressed TCRB transcripts were what got sequenced. Only in-frame clones appear in the TCRdb table, and some are missing; sequencing was by immunoSEQ multiplex PCR. The sample includes 300,000 to 400,000 clones, 9.3% of them seen just once. The TCR sequence derives from a man in his thirties or forties with type 1 diabetes. The chain recombines TRBV9 with TRBJ2-2; D not certain. Material for sequencing was central memory CD4+ T cells from blood. The CDR3 coding sequence is TGTGCCAGCAGCGTAGCTCCTTACGCGAACACCGGGGAGCTGTTTTTT. As protein: CASSVAPYANTGELFF. Full variable domain (outside the CDR3, taken from reference TRBV9 and TRBJ2-2): DSGVTQTPKHLITATGQRVTLRCSPRSGDLSVYWYQQSLDQGLQFLIQYYNGEERAKGNILERFSAQQFPDLHSELNLSSLELGDSALYFCASSVAPYANTGELFFGEGSRLTVL.